These T cell receptor beta chains were read from a single sample in a study of cytotoxic CD8 clonotypes in ibrutinib-treated CLL. TCRdb's copy holds only in-frame clones and misses some; the assay was immunoSEQ multiplex PCR. The sample has about 72,000 clones, 80% seen once. The sample in question was PBMCs, obtained at disease progression, from a patient treated with ibrutinib. Every receptor here comes from a human donor with chronic lymphocytic leukemia. CDR3s include the opening cysteine and the closing phenylalanine or tryptophan. A D gene is named only where the DNA matches it firmly. Where a row states a size, it is once, few, many or the class of an expanded clone; other rows omit it.

TRBD1,TRBJ1-1,-,TRBV7-9,TGTGCCAGCAGCTACTTGGACAGGGTGACCGAAGCTTTCTTT,CASSYLDRVTEAFF
TRBD1,TRBJ2-3,-,TRBV5-1,TGCGCCAGCAGCTTGGTCCCACAGGGGTTCGGCACAGATACGCAGTATTTT,CASSLVPQGFGTDTQYF
TRBD1,TRBJ2-7,-,TRBV5-1,TGCGCCAGCAGCTCCGGGACAGGTTCCTACGAGCAGTACTTC,CASSSGTGSYEQYF
-,TRBJ2-7,-,TRBV29-1,TGCAGCGCGGAAGACGGGATGGGCTACGAGCAGTACTTC,CSAEDGMGYEQYF
TRBD1,TRBJ1-6,-,TRBV27,TGTGCCAGCAGGCGGACAGGGAACGGTTCACCCCTCCACTTT,CASRRTGNGSPLHF
-,TRBJ2-1,-,TRBV11-2,TGTGCCAGCAGCTTATATGAGTCGCGAAGCTACAATGAGCAGTTCTTC,CASSLYESRSYNEQFF
TRBD1,TRBJ2-3,-,TRBV5-1,TGCGCCAGCAGCCGGGGACAGACATACACAGATACGCAGTATTTT,CASSRGQTYTDTQYF
TRBD2,TRBJ2-1,-,TRBV11-3,TGTGCCAGCAGCTTAGGGTCCGTTGCGGGGGGGCTTGAGCAGTTCTTC,CASSLGSVAGGLEQFF
TRBD2,TRBJ2-1,-,TRBV5-6,TGTGCCAGCAGCTTGGGGGGACTAGCGGTTTACAATGAGCAGTTCTTC,CASSLGGLAVYNEQFF
-,TRBJ2-1,-,TRBV20-1,TGCAGTGCTAGACATGGCGATGAGCAGTTCTTC,CSARHGDEQFF
-,TRBJ1-1,few,TRBV19,TGTGCCAGTAGTACCTCGGACGGGGTTGAAGCTTTCTTT,CASSTSDGVEAFF
TRBD1,TRBJ1-2,-,TRBV5-5,TGTGCCAGCAAATCCACAGGGGCCCCAGATGGCTACACCTTC,CASKSTGAPDGYTF
-,TRBJ1-1,-,TRBV5-1,TGCGCCAGCAGCCTCAATACACTGAACACTGAAGCTTTCTTT,CASSLNTLNTEAFF
TRBD1,TRBJ1-4,few,TRBV5-6,TGTGCCAGCAGCACGGGACAGGGTAATGAAAAACTGTTTTTT,CASSTGQGNEKLFF
-,TRBJ2-1,once,TRBV2,TGTGCCAGCAGTGAGGGTTCGAACAATGAGCAGTTCTTC,CASSEGSNNEQFF
-,TRBJ2-3,-,TRBV29-1,TGCAGCGTTGATTTCCCCCAGGGCACAGATACGCAGTATTTT,CSVDFPQGTDTQYF
-,TRBJ1-6,-,TRBV30,TGTGCCTGGAGTGTCCAGGGAAATTCACCCCTCCACTTT,CAWSVQGNSPLHF
-,TRBJ2-1,-,TRBV7-9,TGTGCCAGCAGCGCCGTGACTGGTTACAATGAGCAGTTCTTC,CASSAVTGYNEQFF
TRBD1,TRBJ2-7,-,TRBV6-5,TGTGCCAGCAGTTCACCAGGGGGCGGTGAGCAGTACTTC,CASSSPGGGEQYF
-,TRBJ2-5,-,TRBV7-9,TGTGCCAGCAGCCCTCGGGTGGGGCCAGAGACCCAGTACTTC,CASSPRVGPETQYF
-,TRBJ1-4,-,TRBV6-5,TGTGCCAGCAGCCCCGGGGGAGGCGGTAATGAAAAACTGTTTTTT,CASSPGGGGNEKLFF
TRBD1,TRBJ1-3,-,TRBV2,TGTGCCAGCAGCAAGGACAGGGGAGCGGCTGGAAACACCATATATTTT,CASSKDRGAAGNTIYF
-,TRBJ1-6,once,TRBV9,TGTGCCAGCAGCGTATCGGGGCAGGAGAGTCTCCACTTT,CASSVSGQESLHF
TRBD1,TRBJ1-4,-,TRBV6-1,TGTGCCAGCAGGTGGCCAGGGGGGGAAAAACTGTTTTTT,CASRWPGGEKLFF
-,TRBJ1-4,once,TRBV30,TGTGCCTGGAGTGTGTTCGGGGAAAAACTGTTTTTT,CAWSVFGEKLFF
-,TRBJ1-6,few,TRBV5-1,TGCGCCAGCAGCTTGACAGGGAATTCACCCCTCCACTTT,CASSLTGNSPLHF
-,TRBJ2-3,-,TRBV29-1,TGCAGCGTTCAGCGTCCTACGGACCGCACAGATACGCAGTATTTT,CSVQRPTDRTDTQYF
-,TRBJ2-1,-,TRBV5-1,TGCGCCAGCAGCCCCTTGGACAGAGTTCGTGGTGAGCAGTTCTTC,CASSPLDRVRGEQFF
TRBD2,TRBJ2-7,-,TRBV25-1,TGTGCCAGCAGTGGGGCTAGCGGCTACGAGCAGTACTTC,CASSGASGYEQYF
-,TRBJ1-5,-,TRBV19,TGTGCCACCAGGCAGGGGAATCAGCCCCAGCATTTT,CATRQGNQPQHF
TRBD2,TRBJ2-7,-,TRBV6-5,TGTGCCAGGCCATGGGGAGGGCGGGTATACGAGCAGTACTTC,CARPWGGRVYEQYF
TRBD1,TRBJ2-3,once,TRBV7-8,TGTGCCAGCAGCCCAACAGGGGGCCCAGATACGCAGTATTTT,CASSPTGGPDTQYF
-,TRBJ2-5,-,TRBV9,TGTGCCAGCAGCGCTCCGGAAGAGACCCAGTACTTC,CASSAPEETQYF
TRBD1,TRBJ2-7,-,TRBV7-9,TGTGCCAGCAGCTTAGTCACCAAGGGGGCCGGCGGCTCCTACGAGCAGTACTTC,CASSLVTKGAGGSYEQYF
TRBD1,TRBJ1-5,-,TRBV7-2,TGTGCCAGCAGCTTAGAAGGGACAGTCAATCAGCCCCAGCATTTT,CASSLEGTVNQPQHF
-,TRBJ1-5,-,TRBV27,TGTGCCAGCAGTCCACAGGGATACAGCAATCAGCCCCAGCATTTT,CASSPQGYSNQPQHF
-,TRBJ1-2,-,TRBV5-4,TGTGCCAGCAGCTTGGATCTCCGCGGAAACTATGGCTACACCTTC,CASSLDLRGNYGYTF